This TCR beta chain was identified in a study of shared clonotypes between healthy human individuals. General study points: Since donors were few, the genetic and exposure-history diversity represented was limited. The sharing of roughly 5% of naive CD4 clonotypes was seen across a few donors.

Sorted-subset replicate PCRs used about 200 ng DNA, around 31,000 T cell genomes. Produced via immunoSEQ multiplex PCR; TCRdb's table is partial and in-frame only. Among around 1.9 million clones listed, just over 90% were seen once. Selected positively for CCR7 and CD45RO-negative, naive CD8 cells excluded terminally differentiated effector memory CD45RA+ cells. All donors qualified as healthy HIV-negative adults and had experienced no recent acute infections or vaccinations. Note on this clone: The antigen remains undetermined.

J gave up 7 bases and V 0 bases, and 6 bases lay outside the gene matches. Per the germline V gene, CDR1 is MNHEY and CDR2 is SMNVEV (reference sequence). This CDR3 has 16 amino acids. V is TRBV27 and J is TRBJ2-2; 9 bases line up with TRBD1. The TCR originated in a man between 18 and 29 years old in good health. Some clones in this sample may be carry-over from other donors' samples. Sequencing was carried out using naive CD8+ T cells from PBMCs. The CDR3 DNA reads as TGTGCCAGCAGTTTATCACAGGGGGCTAGGGGCGGGGAGCTGTTTTTT. It codes for CASSLSQGARGGELFF.